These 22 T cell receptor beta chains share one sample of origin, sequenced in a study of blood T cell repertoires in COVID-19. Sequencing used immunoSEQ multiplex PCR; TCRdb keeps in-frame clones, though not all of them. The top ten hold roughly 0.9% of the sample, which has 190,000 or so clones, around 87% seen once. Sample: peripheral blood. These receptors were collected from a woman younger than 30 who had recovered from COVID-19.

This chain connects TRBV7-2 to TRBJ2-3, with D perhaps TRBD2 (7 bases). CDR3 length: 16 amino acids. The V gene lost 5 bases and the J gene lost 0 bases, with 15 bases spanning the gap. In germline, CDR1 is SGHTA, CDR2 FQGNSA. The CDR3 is CASSHTAGASTDTQYF. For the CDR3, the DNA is TGTGCCAGCAGCCACACTGCGGGGGCGAGCACAGATACGCAGTATTTT.

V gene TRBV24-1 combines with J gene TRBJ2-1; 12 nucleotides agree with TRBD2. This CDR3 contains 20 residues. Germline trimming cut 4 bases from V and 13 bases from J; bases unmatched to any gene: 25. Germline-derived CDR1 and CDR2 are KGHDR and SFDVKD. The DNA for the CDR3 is TGTGCCACCAGTGAGTCCCGGACTAGCGGGGCCTTTGGCTTGCTCCCGAACCAGTTCTTC. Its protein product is CATSESRTSGAFGLLPNQFF.

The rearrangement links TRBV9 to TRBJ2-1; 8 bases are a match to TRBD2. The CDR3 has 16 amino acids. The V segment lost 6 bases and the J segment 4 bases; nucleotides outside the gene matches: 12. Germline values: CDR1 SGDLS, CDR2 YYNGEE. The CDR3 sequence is CASNPGSGGPYNEQFF. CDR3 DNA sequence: TGTGCCAGCAACCCAGGGAGCGGGGGACCATACAATGAGCAGTTCTTC.

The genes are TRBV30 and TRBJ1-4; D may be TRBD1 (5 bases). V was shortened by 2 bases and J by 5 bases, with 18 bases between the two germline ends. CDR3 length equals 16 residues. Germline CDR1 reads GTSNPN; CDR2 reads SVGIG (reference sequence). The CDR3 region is CAWSRGLLLGNEKLFF. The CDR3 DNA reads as TGTGCCTGGAGTAGGGGACTCCTATTGGGGAATGAAAAACTGTTTTTT.

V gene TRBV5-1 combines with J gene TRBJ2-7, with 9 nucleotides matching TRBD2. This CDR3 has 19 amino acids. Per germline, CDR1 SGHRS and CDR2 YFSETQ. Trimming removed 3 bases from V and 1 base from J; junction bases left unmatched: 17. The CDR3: CASSSGRGAGGNGSYEQYF. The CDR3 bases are TGCGCCAGCAGCTCCGGGCGAGGAGCGGGGGGTAATGGGTCCTACGAGCAGTACTTC.

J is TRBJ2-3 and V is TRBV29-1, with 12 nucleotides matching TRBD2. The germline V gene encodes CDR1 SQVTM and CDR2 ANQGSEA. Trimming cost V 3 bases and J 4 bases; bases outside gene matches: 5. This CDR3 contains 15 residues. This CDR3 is CSVDRPSGGADTQYF. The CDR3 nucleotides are TGCAGCGTTGATAGACCTAGCGGGGGGGCAGATACGCAGTATTTT.

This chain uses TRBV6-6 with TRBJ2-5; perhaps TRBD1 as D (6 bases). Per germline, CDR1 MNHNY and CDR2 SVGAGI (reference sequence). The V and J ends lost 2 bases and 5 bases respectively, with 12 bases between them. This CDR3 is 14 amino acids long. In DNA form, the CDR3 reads TGTGCCAGCAGTTACGCCGAACAGGGCGAGACCCAGTACTTC. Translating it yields CASSYAEQGETQYF.

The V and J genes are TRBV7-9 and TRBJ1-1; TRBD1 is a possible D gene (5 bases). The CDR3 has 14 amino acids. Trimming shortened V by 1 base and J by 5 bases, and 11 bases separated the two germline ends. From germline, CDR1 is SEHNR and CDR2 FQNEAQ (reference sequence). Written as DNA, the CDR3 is TGTGCCAGCAGCTTAGGCGAGAAGGGGACTGAAGCTTTCTTT. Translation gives CASSLGEKGTEAFF.

The CDR3 nucleotides are TGTGCCAGCAGCGCCCTAGCGGGAGTTCGAAATGAGCAGTTCTTC. Its protein product is CASSALAGVRNEQFF. The chain links TRBV5-4 to TRBJ2-1, with TRBD2 matching 10 bases. Germline V CDR1 and CDR2: SGHNT, YYREEE (reference sequence). There are 15 residues in the CDR3. The ends lost 4 bases at V and 7 bases at J; junction bases unmatched: 8.

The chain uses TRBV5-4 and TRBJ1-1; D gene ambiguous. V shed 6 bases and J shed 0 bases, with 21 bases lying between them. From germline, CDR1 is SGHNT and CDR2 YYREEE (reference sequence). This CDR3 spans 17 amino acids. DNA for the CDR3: TGTGCCAGCACCTTAAGGTTTCGGGGATCATTGAACACTGAAGCTTTCTTT. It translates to CASTLRFRGSLNTEAFF. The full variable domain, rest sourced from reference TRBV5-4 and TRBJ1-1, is ETGVTQSPTHLIKTRGQQVTLRCSSQSGHNTVSWYQQALGQGPQFIFQYYREEENGRGNFPPRFSGLQFPNYSSELNVNALELDDSALYLCASTLRFRGSLNTEAFFGQGTRLTVV.

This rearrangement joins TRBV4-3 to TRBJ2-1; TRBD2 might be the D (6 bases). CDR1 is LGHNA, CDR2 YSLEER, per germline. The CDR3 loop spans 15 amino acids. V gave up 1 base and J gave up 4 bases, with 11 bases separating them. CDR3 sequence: CASSQAPGVYNEQFF. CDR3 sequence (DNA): TGCGCCAGCAGCCAAGCCCCGGGGGTATACAATGAGCAGTTCTTC.

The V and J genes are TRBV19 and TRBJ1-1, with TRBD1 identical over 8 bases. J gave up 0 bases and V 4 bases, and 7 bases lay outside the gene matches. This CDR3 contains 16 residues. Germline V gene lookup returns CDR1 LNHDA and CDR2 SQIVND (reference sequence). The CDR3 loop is CASSTTGTGMNTEAFF. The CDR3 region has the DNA TGTGCCAGTAGTACCACCGGGACAGGTATGAACACTGAAGCTTTCTTT. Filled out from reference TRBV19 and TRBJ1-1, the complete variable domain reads DGGITQSPKYLFRKEGQNVTLSCEQNLNHDAMYWYRQDPGQGLRLIYYSQIVNDFQKGDIAEGYSVSREKKESFPLTVTSAQKNPTAFYLCASSTTGTGMNTEAFFGQGTRLTVV.

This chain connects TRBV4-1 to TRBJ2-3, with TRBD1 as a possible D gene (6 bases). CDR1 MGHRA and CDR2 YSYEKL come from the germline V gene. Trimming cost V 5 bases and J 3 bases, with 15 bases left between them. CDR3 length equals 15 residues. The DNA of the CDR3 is TGCGCCAGCAGCAATACCAGGGGCCAAACAGATACGCAGTATTTT. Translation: CASSNTRGQTDTQYF.

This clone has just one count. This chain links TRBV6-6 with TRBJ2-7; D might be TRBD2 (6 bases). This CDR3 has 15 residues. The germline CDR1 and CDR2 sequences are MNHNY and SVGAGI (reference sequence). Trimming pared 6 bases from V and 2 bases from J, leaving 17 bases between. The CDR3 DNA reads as TGTGCCAGCAGCTCGAGTGCGGGACGGGCCTACGAGCAGTACGTC. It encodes CASSSSAGRAYEQYV.

Here the CDR3 reads CASSSYREIGELFF. The CDR3 coding sequence is TGTGCCAGCAGCTCGTACAGGGAAATCGGGGAGCTGTTTTTT. The rearrangement links TRBV11-1 to TRBJ2-2; D possibly corresponds to TRBD1 (6 bases). Germline-derived CDR1 and CDR2 are SGHAT and FQDESV (reference sequence). V dropped 4 bases and J dropped 7 bases, with 13 bases sitting between them. The CDR3 consists of 14 residues.

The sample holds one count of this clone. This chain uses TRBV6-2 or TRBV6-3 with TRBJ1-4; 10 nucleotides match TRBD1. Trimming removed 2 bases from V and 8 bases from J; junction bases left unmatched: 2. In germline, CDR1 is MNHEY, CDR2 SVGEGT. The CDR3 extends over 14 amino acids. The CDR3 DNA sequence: TGTGCCAGCAGTTACGGGACAGGGGCGGAAAAACTGTTTTTT. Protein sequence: CASSYGTGAEKLFF.

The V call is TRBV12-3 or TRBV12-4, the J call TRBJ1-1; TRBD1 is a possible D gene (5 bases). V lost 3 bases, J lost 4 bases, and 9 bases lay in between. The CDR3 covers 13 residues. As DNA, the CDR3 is TGTGCCAGCAGTTTTAGGGGTAGCACTGAAGCTTTCTTT. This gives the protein CASSFRGSTEAFF.

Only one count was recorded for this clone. The CDR3 protein is CASKGVDNYGYTF. Written as DNA, the CDR3 is TGTGCCAGCAAAGGGGTAGATAACTATGGCTACACCTTC. The chain has TRBV2 and TRBJ1-2; perhaps TRBD1 as D (5 bases). The V gene's germline CDR1 is SNHLY and CDR2 FYNNEI. This CDR3 is built from 13 residues. V was trimmed by 7 bases and J by 1 base, leaving 10 bases between them.

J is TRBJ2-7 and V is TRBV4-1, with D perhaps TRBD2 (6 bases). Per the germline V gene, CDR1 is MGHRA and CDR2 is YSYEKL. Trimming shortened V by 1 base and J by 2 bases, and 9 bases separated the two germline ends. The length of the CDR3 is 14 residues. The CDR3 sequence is CASSQGRGTYEQYV. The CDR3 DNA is TGCGCCAGCAGCCAAGGTCGGGGGACCTACGAGCAGTACGTC.

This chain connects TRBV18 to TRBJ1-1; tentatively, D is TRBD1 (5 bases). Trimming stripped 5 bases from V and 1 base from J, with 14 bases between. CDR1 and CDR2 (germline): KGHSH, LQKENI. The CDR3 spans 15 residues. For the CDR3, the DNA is TGTGCCAGCTCAAGTCACGGGGGTGAGAACACTGAAGCTTTCTTT. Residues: CASSSHGGENTEAFF.

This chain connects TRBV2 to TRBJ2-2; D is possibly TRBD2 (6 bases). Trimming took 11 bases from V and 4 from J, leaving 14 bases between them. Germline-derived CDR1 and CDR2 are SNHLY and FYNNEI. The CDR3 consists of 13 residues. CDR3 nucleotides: TGTGCCGACGCCAAGACTAGCACCGGGGAGCTGTTTTTT. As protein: CADAKTSTGELFF.

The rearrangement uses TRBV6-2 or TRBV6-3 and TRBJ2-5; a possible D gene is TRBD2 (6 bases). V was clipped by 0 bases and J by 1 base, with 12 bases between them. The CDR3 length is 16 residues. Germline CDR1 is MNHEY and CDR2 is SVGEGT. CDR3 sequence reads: CASSYSWGRSQETQYF. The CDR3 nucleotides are TGTGCCAGCAGTTACTCGTGGGGGAGGTCCCAAGAGACCCAGTACTTC.